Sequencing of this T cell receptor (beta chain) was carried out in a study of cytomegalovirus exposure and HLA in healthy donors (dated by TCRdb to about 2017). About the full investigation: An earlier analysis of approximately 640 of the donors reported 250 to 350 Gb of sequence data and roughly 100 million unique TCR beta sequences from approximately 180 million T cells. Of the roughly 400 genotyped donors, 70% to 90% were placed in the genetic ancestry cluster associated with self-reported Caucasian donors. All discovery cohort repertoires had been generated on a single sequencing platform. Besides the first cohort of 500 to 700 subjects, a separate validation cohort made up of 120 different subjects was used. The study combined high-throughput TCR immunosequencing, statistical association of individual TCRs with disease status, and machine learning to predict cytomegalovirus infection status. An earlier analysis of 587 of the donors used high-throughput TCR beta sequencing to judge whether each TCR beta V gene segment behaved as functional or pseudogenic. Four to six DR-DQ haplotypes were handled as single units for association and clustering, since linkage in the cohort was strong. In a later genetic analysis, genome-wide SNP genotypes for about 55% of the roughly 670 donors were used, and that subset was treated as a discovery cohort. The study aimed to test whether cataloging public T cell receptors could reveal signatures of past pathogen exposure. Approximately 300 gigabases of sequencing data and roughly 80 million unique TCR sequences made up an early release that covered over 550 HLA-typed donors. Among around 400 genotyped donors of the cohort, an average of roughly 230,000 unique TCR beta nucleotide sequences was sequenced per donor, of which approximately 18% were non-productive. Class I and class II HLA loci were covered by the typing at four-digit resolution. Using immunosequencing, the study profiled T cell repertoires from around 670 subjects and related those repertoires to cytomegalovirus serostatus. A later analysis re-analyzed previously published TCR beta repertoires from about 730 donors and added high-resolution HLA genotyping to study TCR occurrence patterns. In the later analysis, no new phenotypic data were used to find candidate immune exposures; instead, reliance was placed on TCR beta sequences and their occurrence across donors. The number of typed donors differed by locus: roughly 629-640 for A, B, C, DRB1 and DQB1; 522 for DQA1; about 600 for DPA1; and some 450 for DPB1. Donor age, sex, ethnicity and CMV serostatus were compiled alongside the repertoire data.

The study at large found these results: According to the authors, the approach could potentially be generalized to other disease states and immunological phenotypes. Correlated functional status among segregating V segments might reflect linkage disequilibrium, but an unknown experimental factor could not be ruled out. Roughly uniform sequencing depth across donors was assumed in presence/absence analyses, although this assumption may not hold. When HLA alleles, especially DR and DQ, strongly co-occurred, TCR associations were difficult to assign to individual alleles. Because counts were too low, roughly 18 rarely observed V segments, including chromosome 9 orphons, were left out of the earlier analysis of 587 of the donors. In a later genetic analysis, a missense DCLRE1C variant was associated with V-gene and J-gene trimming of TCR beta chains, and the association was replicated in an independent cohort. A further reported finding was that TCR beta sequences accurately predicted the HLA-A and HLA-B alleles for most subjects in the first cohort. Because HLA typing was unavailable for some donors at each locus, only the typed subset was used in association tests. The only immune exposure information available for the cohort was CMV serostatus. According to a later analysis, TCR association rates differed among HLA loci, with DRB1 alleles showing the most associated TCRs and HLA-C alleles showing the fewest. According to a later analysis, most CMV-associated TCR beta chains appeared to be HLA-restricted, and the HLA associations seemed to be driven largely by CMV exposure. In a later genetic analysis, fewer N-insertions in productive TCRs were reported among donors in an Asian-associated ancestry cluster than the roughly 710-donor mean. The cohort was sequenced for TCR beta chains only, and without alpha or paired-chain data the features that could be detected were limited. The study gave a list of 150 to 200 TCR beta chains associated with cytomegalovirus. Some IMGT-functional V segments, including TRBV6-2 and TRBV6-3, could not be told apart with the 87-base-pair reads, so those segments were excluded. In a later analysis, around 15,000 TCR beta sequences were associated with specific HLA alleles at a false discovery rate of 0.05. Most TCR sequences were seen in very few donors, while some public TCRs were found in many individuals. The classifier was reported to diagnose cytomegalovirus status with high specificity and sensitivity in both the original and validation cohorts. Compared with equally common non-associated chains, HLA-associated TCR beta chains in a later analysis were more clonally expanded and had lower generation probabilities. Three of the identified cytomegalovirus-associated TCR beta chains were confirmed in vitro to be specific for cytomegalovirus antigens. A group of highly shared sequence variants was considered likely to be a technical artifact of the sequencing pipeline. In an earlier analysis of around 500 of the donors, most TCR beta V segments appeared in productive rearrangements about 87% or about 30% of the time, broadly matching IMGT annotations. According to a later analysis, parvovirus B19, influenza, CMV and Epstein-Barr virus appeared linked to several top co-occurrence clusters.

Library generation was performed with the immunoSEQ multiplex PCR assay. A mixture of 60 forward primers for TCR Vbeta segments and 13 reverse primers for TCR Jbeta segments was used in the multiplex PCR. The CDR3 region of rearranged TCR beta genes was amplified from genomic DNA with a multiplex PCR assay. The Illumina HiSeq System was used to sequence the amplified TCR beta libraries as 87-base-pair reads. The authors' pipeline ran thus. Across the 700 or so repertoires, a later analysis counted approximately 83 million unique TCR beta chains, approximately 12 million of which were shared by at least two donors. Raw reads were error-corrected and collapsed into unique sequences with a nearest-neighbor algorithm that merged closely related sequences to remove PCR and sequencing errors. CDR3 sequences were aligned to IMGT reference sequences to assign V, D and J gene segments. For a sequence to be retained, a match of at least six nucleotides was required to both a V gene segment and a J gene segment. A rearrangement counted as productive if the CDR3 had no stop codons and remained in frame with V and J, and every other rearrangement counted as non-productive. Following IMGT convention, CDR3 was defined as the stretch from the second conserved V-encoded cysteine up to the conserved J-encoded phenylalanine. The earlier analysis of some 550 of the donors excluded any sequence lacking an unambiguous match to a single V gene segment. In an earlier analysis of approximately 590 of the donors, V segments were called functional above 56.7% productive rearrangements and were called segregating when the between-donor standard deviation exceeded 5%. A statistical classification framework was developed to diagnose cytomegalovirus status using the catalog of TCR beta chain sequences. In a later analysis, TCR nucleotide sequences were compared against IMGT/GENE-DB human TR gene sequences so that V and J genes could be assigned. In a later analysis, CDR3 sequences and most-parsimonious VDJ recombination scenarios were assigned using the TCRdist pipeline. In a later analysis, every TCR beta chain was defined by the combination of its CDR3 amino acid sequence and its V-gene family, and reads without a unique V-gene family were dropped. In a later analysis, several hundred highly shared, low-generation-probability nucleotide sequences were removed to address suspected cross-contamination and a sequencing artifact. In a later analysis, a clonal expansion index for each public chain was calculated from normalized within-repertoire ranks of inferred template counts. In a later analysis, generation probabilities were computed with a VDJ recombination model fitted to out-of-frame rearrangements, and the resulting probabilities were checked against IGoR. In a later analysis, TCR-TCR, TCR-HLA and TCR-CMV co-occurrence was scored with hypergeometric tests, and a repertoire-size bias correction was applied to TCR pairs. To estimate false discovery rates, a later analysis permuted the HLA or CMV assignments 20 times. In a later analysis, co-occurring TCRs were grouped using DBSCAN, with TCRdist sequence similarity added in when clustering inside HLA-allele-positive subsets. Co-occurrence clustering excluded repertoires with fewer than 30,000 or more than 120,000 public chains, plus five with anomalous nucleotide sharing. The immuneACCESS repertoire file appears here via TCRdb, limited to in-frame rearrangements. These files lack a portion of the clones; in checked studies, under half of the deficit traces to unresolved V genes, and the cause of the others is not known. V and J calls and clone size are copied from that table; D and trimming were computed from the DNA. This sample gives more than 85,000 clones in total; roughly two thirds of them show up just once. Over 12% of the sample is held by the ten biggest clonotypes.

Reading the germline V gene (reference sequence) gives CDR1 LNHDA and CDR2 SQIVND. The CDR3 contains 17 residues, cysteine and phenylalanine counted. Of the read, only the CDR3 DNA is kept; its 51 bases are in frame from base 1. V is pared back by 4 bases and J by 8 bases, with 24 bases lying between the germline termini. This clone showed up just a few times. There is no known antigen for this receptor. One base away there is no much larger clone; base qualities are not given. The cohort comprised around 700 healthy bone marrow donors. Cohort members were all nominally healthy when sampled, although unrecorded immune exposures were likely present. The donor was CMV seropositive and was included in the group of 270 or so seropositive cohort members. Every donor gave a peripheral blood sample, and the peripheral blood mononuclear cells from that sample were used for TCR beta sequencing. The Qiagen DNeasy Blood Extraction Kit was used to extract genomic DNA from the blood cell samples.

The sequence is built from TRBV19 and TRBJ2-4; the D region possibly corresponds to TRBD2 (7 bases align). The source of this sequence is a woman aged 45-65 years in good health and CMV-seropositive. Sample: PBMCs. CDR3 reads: CASSKGGQAMFWDIQYF. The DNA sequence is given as TGTGCCAGTAGTAAGGGGGGGCAGGCTATGTTCTGGGACATTCAGTACTTC.